The sequence of this TCR beta chain was determined in a study of T cells after yellow fever vaccination. Regarding the study as a whole: The secondary response was weaker but peaked faster, day 5 versus 15.

In making TCR cDNA, 5'RACE template switching added a universal primer site and UMIs to it. MiXCR, run by TCRdb on the 5' RACE reads, gives a single entry per CDR3 protein. Of 620,000 or so distinct CDR3 sequences listed, about 12% are singletons. As concerns this clonotype: The target antigen is unknown.

The V segment lost 6 bases and the J segment 6 bases; nucleotides outside the gene matches: 10. The CDR3 is made up of 14 amino acids. J is TRBJ2-7 and V is TRBV12-3 or TRBV12-4; 8 bases agree with TRBD2. The sequence came from a young man who received the YFV17D yellow fever vaccine. This material consisted of PBMCs, taken on the day of the yellow fever booster vaccination. The CDR3 region is CASRTAGARGEQYF. In DNA form, the CDR3 reads TGTGCCAGCAGGACAGCGGGAGCCAGGGGCGAGCAGTACTTC.